This T cell receptor (beta chain) was profiled in a study of cytomegalovirus exposure and HLA in healthy donors. PCR used 60 Vbeta primers and 13 Jbeta primers. The repertoire was sequenced with immunoSEQ multiplex PCR; TCRdb's copy has only in-frame clones and lacks some. This sample yields 85,000 to 90,000 clones, of which roughly 80% are seen a single time; about 9.5% belongs to the top ten. The CDR3 loop spans 15 amino acids. V was pared by 3 bases and J by 4 bases, with 7 bases of the junction left unmatched. Per germline, CDR1 SQVTM and CDR2 ANQGSEA. Study-level points and caveats: Analysis was carried out at a later point, and it linked a missense DCLRE1C variant to TCR beta V- and J-gene trimming.

As for this clone: The antigen remains unidentified.

The sequence was collected from a man under 40 in good health and CMV-seropositive. This chain connects TRBV29-1 to TRBJ2-3; 10 bases map to TRBD2. Material for sequencing was PBMCs. For the CDR3, the DNA is TGCAGCGTTGAGGTTCTAGCGGGGGTTTCAGATACGCAGTATTTT. Translation gives CSVEVLAGVSDTQYF.